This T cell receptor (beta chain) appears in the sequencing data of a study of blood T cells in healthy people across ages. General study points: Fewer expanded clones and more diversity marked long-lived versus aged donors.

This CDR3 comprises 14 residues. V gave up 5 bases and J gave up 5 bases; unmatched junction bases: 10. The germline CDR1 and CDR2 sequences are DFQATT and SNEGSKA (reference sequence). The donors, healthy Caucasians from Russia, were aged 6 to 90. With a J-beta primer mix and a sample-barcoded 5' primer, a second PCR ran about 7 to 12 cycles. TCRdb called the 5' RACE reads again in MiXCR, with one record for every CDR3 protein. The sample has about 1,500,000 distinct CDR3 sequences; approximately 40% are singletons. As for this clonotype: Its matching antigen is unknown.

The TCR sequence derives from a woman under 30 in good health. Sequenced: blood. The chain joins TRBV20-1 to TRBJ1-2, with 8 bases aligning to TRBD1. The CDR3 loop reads CSAGGQGVGYGYTF. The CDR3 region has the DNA TGCAGTGCTGGAGGACAGGGCGTCGGGTATGGCTACACCTTC.